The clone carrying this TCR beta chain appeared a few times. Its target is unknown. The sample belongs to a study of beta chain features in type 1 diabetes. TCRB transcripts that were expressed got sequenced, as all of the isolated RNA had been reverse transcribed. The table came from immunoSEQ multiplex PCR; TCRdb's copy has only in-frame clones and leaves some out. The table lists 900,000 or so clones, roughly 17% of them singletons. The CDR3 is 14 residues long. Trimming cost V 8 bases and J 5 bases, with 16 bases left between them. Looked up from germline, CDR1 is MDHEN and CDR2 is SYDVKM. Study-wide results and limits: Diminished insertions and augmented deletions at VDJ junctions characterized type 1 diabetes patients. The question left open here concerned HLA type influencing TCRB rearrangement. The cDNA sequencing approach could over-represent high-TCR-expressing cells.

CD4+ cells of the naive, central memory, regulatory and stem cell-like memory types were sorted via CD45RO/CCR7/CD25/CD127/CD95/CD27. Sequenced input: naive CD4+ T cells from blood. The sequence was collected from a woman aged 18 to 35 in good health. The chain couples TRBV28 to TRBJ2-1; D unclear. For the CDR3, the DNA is TGTGCCAGCGCAGCTCCCGCCAAAAACAATGAGCAGTTCTTC. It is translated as CASAAPAKNNEQFF.